What follows describes a single TCR beta chain. The sample is drawn from a study of blood T cell repertoires in COVID-19. Seattle enrolled patients during active infection and tracked them longitudinally. Assay used: immunoSEQ multiplex PCR; TCRdb lists only in-frame clones, some missing. The data hold fewer than 650,000 clones, with approximately 91% observed a single time. Germline V gene lookup returns CDR1 SGDLS and CDR2 YYNGEE. V was pared by 5 bases and J by 8 bases, with 16 bases between. The CDR3 length is 14 residues. The TCR was taken from a woman aged 45-65 years with COVID-19, enrolled during active disease. The chain links TRBV9 to TRBJ1-4; D possibly corresponds to TRBD1 (5 bases). The material sequenced was peripheral blood. CDR3 residues: CASSLSGAEEKLFF. CDR3 nucleotide sequence: TGTGCCAGCAGTTTAAGTGGGGCAGAAGAAAAACTGTTTTTT.